The sequence of this T cell receptor beta chain was determined in a study of CXCR3-negative and CXCR3-positive naive CD8 T cells. Study-wide results and caveats: Cryopreservation partially decreased CXCR3 expression, and most assays used fresh PBMCs. Naive cells with CXCR3 showed TRB CDR3s that were more hydrophobic than those in CXCR3-negative naive cells.

Germline CDR1 LGHNA, CDR2 YSLEER. The CDR3 is 15 residues long. Subsets of CD8+ T cells were each sorted in triplicate at around 320,000 cells apiece. Of note for this clonotype: Antigen unknown.

5' RACE with UMI labels generated the TRB cDNA libraries. For each CDR3 protein, TCRdb gives one entry from its re-call of the 5' RACE reads, without DNA. Recorded for this sample: about 120,000 distinct CDR3 sequences. This TCR derives from a human donor in good health. Some clones in this sample may be carry-over from other donors' samples. The genes are TRBV4-3 and TRBJ1-5; TCRdb selects TRBD1, and the lack of DNA leaves this call unchecked. Material: naive CXCR3- CD8+ T cells from blood. Subset given: CD45RO-CCR7+CD27+CD95- naive CD8+ T cells lacking CXCR3 (TNR3-). The CDR3 region is CASSQGRQPSQPQHF.